The present TCR beta chain was sequenced within a study of shared clonotypes between healthy human individuals (dated by TCRdb to the early 2020s). With respect to the entire study: The cohort comprised a couple of women and a few men aged 18 to 49 years. For each donor, three plates each were used for CD4 naive and CD4 memory, two plates were used for CD8 naive, and one plate was used for CD8 memory. To estimate repertoire size and how much clonotype sharing occurs between individuals, the study deeply sequenced the blood TCR repertoires of about five healthy adults. To increase sequencing depth and limit assay-specific biases, different laboratories used diverse techniques to prepare libraries and sequence TCR repertoires. Per donor, leukapheresis produced somewhere between about 0.85 and 9.5 billion PBMCs. The paper as a whole reports these results and caveats: Sampling was restricted to blood, and TCR repertoires in tissues likely differ from the TCR repertoires found in blood. Naive subsets generally had larger estimated clonotype richness than memory subsets. Rarefaction of sorted-subset datasets indicated incomplete sequencing despite the large sequencing depth. Sharing across a few donors was observed for approximately 5% of naive CD4, less than 4% of naive CD8, over 2% of memory CD4, and roughly 0.4% of memory CD8 clonotypes. Pairwise subsampling led to the expectation that sequencing depth would affect the degree of clonotype sharing among donors. Higher generation probabilities were observed for clonotypes shared by all four sorted-subset donors than for non-shared clonotypes. Because the study included only a small number of donors, the genetic and exposure-history diversity represented was limited.

This clone showed up just once. Its antigen has not been determined. Base quality data are lacking; no much larger clone is found one base away. Using the deep immunoSEQ assay, TCR CDR3 regions were amplified from genomic DNA by multiplex PCR. For each cell subset, the extracted genomic DNA was distributed evenly across all wells of several immunoSEQ 96-well plates, and each plate served as one replicate. For sorted subsets, each replicate PCR was loaded with 200 ng genomic DNA, equivalent to 32,000 or so T cell genomes. Purified libraries were measured with a Qubit 3.0 fluorometer, size-checked on a Bioanalyzer 2100, and measured again with the KAPA Library Quantification kit. Every immunoSEQ 96-well plate was sequenced on a separate single-read 150-cycle Illumina NextSeq 550 flow cell. As for how the authors treated the data: Because the immunoSEQ output included only junctional sequences and no quality scores, the filtering could not be the same as the filtering used for full-length reads. To assign V/J genes and CDR3, sequences were annotated against IMGT germline references using PyIR, a Python wrapper for IgBLAST v1.9. Reads were removed for weak V/J assignments (E-value above 1e-6), missing CDR3, stop codons, out-of-frame junctions, or ambiguous translated residues. A V3J clonotype was defined by an identical inferred V gene, J gene, and CDR3 amino acid sequence. Percentage overlap between repertoires was computed as shared unique clonotypes divided by the size of the smaller repertoire. RTK rarefaction, the Chao1 estimator, and Recon v2.1 estimates of unobserved clonotypes were used to assess repertoire richness. For all TCRbeta clonotypes obtained by the gDNA method from four donors, generation probabilities were computed with OLGA. The table comes from immuneACCESS by way of TCRdb, which keeps in-frame sequences with V and J called. Part of the clones is missing from these tables; in studies checked, under half for an unresolved V gene and the rest for unknown reasons. V and J calls and clone size are as listed in that table; D and trimming were resolved from the DNA. The sample table contains approximately 740,000 clones; only one count was recorded for around two thirds of them. 1.5% to 2% of the sample is held by the ten biggest clonotypes.

Donors were healthy HIV-negative adults with no recently reported acute infections or vaccinations. Only Caucasian adults living in Nashville, Tennessee, USA were represented among the donors. CD4+ T cells were enriched by magnetic negative selection; naive cells were then positively selected on CD45RA, and the negative fraction formed the memory subset. Blood was collected by leukapheresis, and PBMCs were isolated by Ficoll-Histopaque density gradient centrifugation and then cryopreserved in liquid nitrogen vapor phase. Analytical flow cytometry was used to check the purity and quantity of each magnetically sorted T cell population. Each sorted fraction had its genomic DNA isolated and then quantified by UV absorbance on a Nanodrop 2000c. The TCR was taken from a woman in her twenties or thirties in good health. Sequences were obtained from memory CD4+ T cells sorted from blood. The sample's cell subset or site, from its label and the paper: CD45RA-negative fraction.

The CDR3 region reads CASSLAPGSETQYF. The bases are TGCGCCAGCAGCTTGGCCCCGGGGTCGGAGACCCAGTACTTC. Rearrangement joined TRBV5-1 to TRBJ2-5; the D segment could be TRBD2, given 5 matching bases. The CDR3 runs 14 residues from the cysteine to the phenylalanine. Kept here is only the CDR3 DNA, which spans 42 bases and is read in frame from base 1. Cut back by 0 bases and 5 bases, the V and J ends lie 11 bases apart. Sequences SGHRS (CDR1) and YFSETQ (CDR2) are obtained from the germline V gene.